This T cell receptor beta chain originates from a study of blood T cells in healthy people across ages. With a J-beta primer mix and a sample-barcoded 5' primer, a second PCR ran about 7 to 12 cycles. TCRdb called the 5' RACE reads again in MiXCR, with one record for every CDR3 protein. The profile shows 700,000 to 900,000 distinct CDR3 sequences, roughly 26% of them singletons. On this clonotype itself: Its specificity is unknown.

Study-wide findings and caveats: One million T cells yielded diversity estimates that were considered underestimates.

This sample also appeared in a second study, on T cells of mothers and their children. That study adds: Donation was provided by three healthy Caucasian mothers along with their six children.

The clonotype originates from a boy between 5 and 17 years old in good health. Input material: blood.

The CDR3 protein is CASSYSGAANLYNEQFF. CDR3 nucleotide sequence: TGTGCCAGCAGTTACTCAGGGGCAGCCAATTTGTACAATGAGCAGTTCTTC. The rearrangement links TRBV6-5 to TRBJ2-5; possible D gene TRBD1, 5 bases. The DNA end lines up better with TRBJ2-1; the J call may be wrong. Germline-derived CDR1 and CDR2 are MNHEY and SVGAGI. The CDR3 is 17 amino acids.